Each of the 10 T cell receptor beta chains below was sequenced from the same sample in a study of regulatory T cells in long-lasting Graves disease. Building of the TCR beta libraries involved iRepertoire HTBI primers and Arm-PCR of CDR3 regions. TCRdb passed the multiplex PCR reads through MiXCR, listing each CDR3 protein once. The repertoire consists of approximately 350,000 distinct CDR3 sequences, with about an eighth occurring once and the leading ten covering around 18%. Time point of the sample: newly diagnosed GD, antithyroid drugs for less than 3 months. Scientists built the TCR library using RNA that was extracted from PBMCs. This sample also belongs to another study, concerning T cells in Graves' hyperthyroidism and ophthalmopathy.

Sample: peripheral blood mononuclear cells (PBMCs), taken at new diagnosis, from a patient treated with antithyroid drugs. The origin of the receptors is a woman younger than 30 with Graves disease.

This clonotype was observed at least ten times. The chain uses TRBV2 and TRBJ2-6; a weak D match, TRBD1 (6 bases). Germline V gene data show CDR1 as SNHLY and CDR2 as FYNNEI. The CDR3 length is 15 residues. Trimming removed 3 bases from V and 3 bases from J, with 9 bases in between. CDR3: CASSEGTFGANVLTF. The CDR3 bases are TGTGCCAGCAGTGAGGGGACATTTGGGGCCAACGTCCTGACTTTC.

This clonotype was seen a handful of times. The chain uses TRBV7-2 and TRBJ2-1; D remains unclear. This CDR3 spans 15 amino acids. CDR1 SGHTA and CDR2 FQGNSA come from the germline V gene. The germline V and J ends were trimmed by 4 bases and 6 bases, with 16 bases remaining between them. For the CDR3, the DNA is TGTGCCAGCAGCTCCCCACCCCCCAGAGCCAATGAGCAGTTCTTC. Protein sequence: CASSSPPPRANEQFF.

This clonotype was detected ten times or more. The rearrangement uses TRBV29-1 and TRBJ1-2; D is undetermined. V was pared by 7 bases and J by 5 bases, with 11 bases between. Germline V gene sequence: CDR1 SQVTM, CDR2 ANQGSEA. This CDR3 has 11 residues. As DNA, the CDR3 is TGCAGCGCGGGCGGGTCATATGGCTACACCTTC. It is translated as CSAGGSYGYTF. Looking up the rest from reference TRBV29-1 and TRBJ1-2 gives the full variable domain: SAVISQKPSRDICQRGTSLTIQCQVDSQVTMMFWYRQQPGQSLTLIATANQGSEATYESGFVIDKFPISRPNLTFSTLTVSNMSPEDSSIYLCSAGGSYGYTFGSGTRLTVV.

In the case of this clonotype: A much larger clone is a single base away; this may be a read error. V and J are TRBV28 and TRBJ2-4, with D uncertain. Looked up from germline, CDR1 is MDHEN and CDR2 is SYDVKM. This CDR3 is 15 amino acids long. The CDR3 spells CASSLQLIAENIQYF. The CDR3, as DNA: TGTGCCAGCAGTTTACAGCTTATAGCCGAAAACATTCAGTACTTC.

The rearrangement joins TRBV10-3 to TRBJ1-6; D remains unclear. This CDR3 spans 12 amino acids. Trimming removed 2 bases at V and 9 bases at J, with 5 bases between. Germline CDR1 reads ENHRY; CDR2 reads SYGVKD. CDR3 sequence: CAISETSSPLHF. The CDR3 DNA reads TGTGCCATCAGTGAGACCTCTTCACCCCTCCACTTT.

This clonotype was seen repeatedly, ten times or more. This chain connects TRBV5-1 to TRBJ1-1, with TRBD1 identical over 7 bases. Germline V gives CDR1 SGHRS, CDR2 YFSETQ. The CDR3 is made up of 14 amino acids. Unmatched junction bases numbered 8, after V lost 4 bases and J lost 5 bases. The CDR3 loop is CASSRQGGGTEAFF. In nucleotides, the CDR3 is TGCGCCAGCAGCCGACAGGGTGGTGGGACTGAAGCTTTCTTT.

This clonotype was detected ten times or more. The chain recombines TRBV5-1 with TRBJ2-2, with TRBD2 as a possible D gene (5 bases). Looked up from germline, CDR1 is SGHRS and CDR2 is YFSETQ. V was shortened by 4 bases and J by 0 bases, with 10 bases between the two germline ends. CDR3 length: 15 residues. DNA of the CDR3: TGCGCCAGCAGCGGAAGCGGACCGAACACCGGGGAGCTGTTTTTT. Translation gives CASSGSGPNTGELFF.

Concerning this clonotype itself: This clone may be a read error of a much larger clone one base away. CDR3 sequence reads: CASSPQGNRAGELSF. CDR3 bases: TGTGCCAGCAGTCCCCAGGGAAACCGAGCCGGGGAGCTGTCTTTT. The J gene is TRBJ2-2, the V gene TRBV7-2; possibly TRBD1 or TRBD2 for D (5 bases each). From germline, CDR1 is SGHTA and CDR2 FQGNSA. The CDR3 has 15 residues.

This clonotype was seen many times. This rearrangement joins TRBV6-2 or TRBV6-3 to TRBJ2-3, with D perhaps given as TRBD1 or TRBD2 (5 bases each). This CDR3 spans 15 amino acids. The ends were cut back, 9 bases at V and 4 bases at J, with 20 bases in the middle. Germline values: CDR1 MNHEY, CDR2 SVGEGT. The CDR3 here is CASRPGRNGPDTQYF. The CDR3 region has the DNA TGTGCCAGTCGTCCGGGGCGCAACGGCCCAGATACGCAGTATTTT.

This clonotype was observed a few times. The junction shows a germline mismatch at one end, possibly a read error. This chain joins TRBV27 and TRBJ2-5; D ambiguous. From germline, CDR1 is MNHEY and CDR2 SMNVEV (reference sequence). The CDR3 contains 11 residues. CDR3 DNA: TGTGCCAGCAAGATACAAGAGGCCCAGTACTTC. This codes for CASKIQEAQYF.